This is a list of T cell receptor beta chains from one sample in a study of blood T cell repertoires in COVID-19. Profiled with immunoSEQ multiplex PCR; TCRdb holds only in-frame clones, not every one. The top ten hold approximately 6% of the sample, which has roughly 200,000 clones, around 79% seen once. The sample consisted of peripheral blood. The origin of the receptors is a woman aged 40 to 50 with COVID-19, enrolled during active disease. The CDR3 runs from the conserved cysteine through the conserved F or W. Each record gives: clone size, J gene, V gene, CDR3 protein. Clone size is given for some rows only: seen once, a few or many times, or a class if the clone is expanded.

NA,TRBJ2-2,TRBV6-5,CASRFGLGGTGELFF
NA,TRBJ1-6,TRBV18,CASSTAQGRHSPLHF
NA,TRBJ2-6,TRBV2,CASSGPGSGANVLTF
NA,TRBJ1-2,TRBV18,CASSPSRDHYGYTF
NA,TRBJ1-5,TRBV19,CARWTGELDQPQHF
NA,TRBJ2-1,TRBV28,CASRSPGHIYNEQFF
few,TRBJ2-2,TRBV9,CASSPQAGTGGGGELFF
NA,TRBJ2-4,TRBV5-1,CASSLGGVGAGMGAKNIQYF
NA,TRBJ1-1,TRBV10-2,CASSIRGDTEAFF
NA,TRBJ1-4,TRBV19,CASTSYSRYEKLFF